This T cell receptor (beta chain) was captured in a study of PD-1 blockade in classical Hodgkin lymphoma (TCRdb year 2020). About the full investigation: Nivolumab dosing was 3 mg/kg intravenously every 2 weeks, continuing until either disease progression or unacceptable toxicity. The study used CyTOF and TCR beta sequencing to define a peripheral blood immune signature of response to PD-1 blockade in classical Hodgkin lymphoma. Summary of the overall study and its limitations: A significant rise by C4D1 was seen in CD4+ but not CD8+ TCR diversity (p=0.0027 vs p=0.16), with the rise being most apparent in complete responders (p=0.02). Trial patients achieving complete response had baseline diversity similar to newly diagnosed patients, whereas partial responders and progressors had significantly lower diversity. The study was restricted to a single clinical trial cohort, and the causes of repertoire differences, possibly disease activity or prior therapy, were left undefined. Baseline TCR diversity was reported to be lower in newly diagnosed patients than in healthy donors and to be lower still in relapsed/refractory patients. Lower diversity was seen in patients whose nivolumab began less than 1 year after ASCT, and these patients were left out of later analyses so that immune reconstitution would not confound the results.

Genomic DNA was isolated using the Qiagen DNeasy kit from unsorted PBMCs as well as from negatively selected CD4+ and CD8+ fractions. Amplification of TCR beta CDR3 regions was done by immunoSEQ multiplex PCR with primers that anneal to V and J segments. A synthetic immune receptor repertoire was used to minimize amplification bias, and remaining bias was computationally removed after sequencing. The authors processed their data as follows. Custom Python scripts were used to quantify repertoire diversity as the Shannon entropy index. Unsorted, CD4+ and CD8+ repertoires were examined separately, except in combined analyses, for which CD4+ and CD8+ sequences were merged in silico. A clone counted as expanded when the clone's frequency after treatment rose at least 2-fold relative to C1D1, and clones undetected at baseline were given a pseudocount of 0.5. Singleton clones were defined as clones with 0 or 1 copy at C1D1, and non-singleton clones were defined as clones with 2 or more copies. Clones expanded in unsorted samples were annotated as CD4+, CD8+ or unknown by matching protein sequences in sorted samples from the same patient. Diversity changes from C1D1 to C4D1 were tested in paired samples using Wilcoxon tests. TCRdb mirrors the immuneACCESS table, restricted to in-frame sequences. Some clones are absent from its copies; in checked studies, under half trace to an unresolved V gene, and the reason for the others is unknown. The V and J calls and the clone size are those of that table, but D and trimming were determined from the DNA. This sample comprises roughly 13,000 clones, 84% of them detected only once. 25% to 30% of the sample is held by the ten biggest clonotypes.

V loses 6 bases, J loses 10 bases, and the germline ends lie 15 bases apart. The CDR3 covers 13 residues, taking in both the cysteine and the phenylalanine. Of all the DNA, just the CDR3 is kept, 39 bases in frame from base 1. The germline V gene yields MDHEN for CDR1 and SYDVKM for CDR2. What this sample's time point label stands for: cycle 1 day 1 (C1D1), immediately before nivolumab initiation. Every trial patient had relapsed after autologous stem cell transplantation, and cohorts A, B and C differed in prior brentuximab vedotin exposure. The trial cohort included some 53 patients with relapsed/refractory classical Hodgkin lymphoma, and each patient had a best overall response of complete response, partial response or progressive disease. Single-agent nivolumab was administered to trial patients in the multi-cohort phase II CheckMate 205 trial. An independent review committee assessed best overall response using the 2007 International Working Group response criteria. Trial PBMCs were collected just before the start of nivolumab (C1D1) and during therapy at cycle 2 day 1 and cycle 4 day 1. After peripheral blood was drawn into 8 mL Vacutainer Cell Preparation Tubes, PBMCs were isolated by centrifugation and then cryopreserved.

On this clone itself: Which antigen it targets is not known. No much larger clonotype is one base removed from it; base qualities were not supplied.

Here the sequenced sample was peripheral blood mononuclear cells (PBMCs), taken at baseline. The TCR originated in a human donor with classical Hodgkin lymphoma. The chain is made from TRBV28 and TRBJ1-4; the D gene cannot be named for sure. The CDR3 in this case is CASSPGSLGKLFF. The sequenced DNA: TGTGCCAGCAGCCCCGGTTCTCTGGGAAAACTGTTTTTT.